This T cell receptor (beta chain) was sequenced in a study of blood T cell repertoires in COVID-19. Looking at the study overall: Acute and convalescent COVID-19 specimens originated in the United States, Italy and Spain.

Original processing notes: Amplifying reference gene primers gave estimates of nucleated cell counts. Produced via immunoSEQ multiplex PCR; TCRdb's table is partial and in-frame only. V and J calls and clone size are as listed in that table; D and trimming were resolved from the DNA. Seen here are roughly 55,000 clones, 60% to 85% observed once, and the top ten hold approximately 3%. Germline V gene sequence: CDR1 MNHEY, CDR2 SVGAGI. With V trimmed by 10 bases and J by 6 bases, 13 bases remained unmatched. The CDR3 length is 15 residues. The chain carries TRBV6-5 and TRBJ1-3; TRBD1 matches at 9 bases. The sequenced material came from peripheral blood. This TCR was recovered from a man in his fifties or sixties with acute or convalescent COVID-19. CDR3: CATALGQGRLNTIYF. The CDR3 DNA is TGTGCCACCGCCCTTGGACAGGGGAGGTTAAACACCATATATTTT.